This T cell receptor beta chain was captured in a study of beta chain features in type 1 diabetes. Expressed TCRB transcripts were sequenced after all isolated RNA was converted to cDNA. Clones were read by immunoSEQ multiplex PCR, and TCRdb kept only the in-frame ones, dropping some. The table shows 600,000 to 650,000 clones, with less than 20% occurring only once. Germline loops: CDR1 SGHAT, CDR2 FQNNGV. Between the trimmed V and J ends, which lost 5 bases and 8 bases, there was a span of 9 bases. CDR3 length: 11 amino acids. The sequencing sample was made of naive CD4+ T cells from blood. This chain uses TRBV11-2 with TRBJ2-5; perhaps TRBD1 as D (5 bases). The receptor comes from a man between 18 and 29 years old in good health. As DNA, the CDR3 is TGTGCCAGCAGCCCAGGACAAACCCAGTACTTC. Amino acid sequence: CASSPGQTQYF.